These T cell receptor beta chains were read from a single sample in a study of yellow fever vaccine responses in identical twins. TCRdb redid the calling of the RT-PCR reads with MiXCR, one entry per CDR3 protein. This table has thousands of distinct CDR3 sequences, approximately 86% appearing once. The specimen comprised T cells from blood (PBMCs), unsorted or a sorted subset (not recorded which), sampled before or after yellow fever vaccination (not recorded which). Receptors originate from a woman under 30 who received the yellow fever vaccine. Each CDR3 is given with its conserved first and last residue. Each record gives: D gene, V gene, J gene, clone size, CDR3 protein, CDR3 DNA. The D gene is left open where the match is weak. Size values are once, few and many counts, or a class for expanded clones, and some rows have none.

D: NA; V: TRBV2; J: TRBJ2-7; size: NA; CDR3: CASSVRDQFFYTDEQYF; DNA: TGTGCCAGCAGTGTTCGCGACCAATTTTTTTACACCGACGAGCAGTACTTC
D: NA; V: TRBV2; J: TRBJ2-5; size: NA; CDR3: CASSPGETQYF; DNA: TGTGCCAGCAGTCCAGGAGAGACCCAGTACTTC
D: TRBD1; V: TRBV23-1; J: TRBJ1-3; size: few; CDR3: CAGQGAPSGNTIYF; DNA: TGCGCCGGACAGGGGGCTCCCTCTGGAAACACCATATATTTT
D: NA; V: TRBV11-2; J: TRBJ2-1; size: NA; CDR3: CASSLVRRANVQFF; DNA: TGTGCCAGCAGCTTAGTCCGCAGGGCGAACGTGCAGTTCTTC
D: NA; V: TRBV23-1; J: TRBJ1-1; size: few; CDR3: CASSPDRTNTEAFF; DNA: TGCGCCAGCAGTCCCGACAGGACTAACACTGAAGCTTTCTTT
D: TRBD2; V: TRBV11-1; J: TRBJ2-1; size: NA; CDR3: CASSATSGFSTSSYNEQFF; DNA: TGTGCCAGCAGCGCGACTAGCGGTTTTTCAACCAGCTCCTACAATGAGCAGTTCTTC
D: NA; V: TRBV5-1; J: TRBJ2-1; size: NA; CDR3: CASSFGTQNYNEQFF; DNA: TGCGCCAGCAGCTTCGGGACACAGAACTACAATGAGCAGTTCTTC
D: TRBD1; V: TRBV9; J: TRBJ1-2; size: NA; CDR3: CASSARVTGRDHGYTF; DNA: TGTGCCAGCAGCGCCCGAGTGACAGGGCGGGATCATGGCTACACCTTC
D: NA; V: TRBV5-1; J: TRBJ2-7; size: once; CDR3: CASSLTGTSYEQYF; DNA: TGCGCCAGCAGCTTGACAGGGACATCCTACGAGCAGTACTTC
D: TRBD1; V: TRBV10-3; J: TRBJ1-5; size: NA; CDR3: CAISKTGNNQPQHF; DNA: TGTGCCATCAGTAAGACAGGGAACAATCAGCCCCAGCATTTT
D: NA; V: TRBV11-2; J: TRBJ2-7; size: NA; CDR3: CASSLSYREQYF; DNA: TGTGCCAGCAGCTTATCTTATCGGGAGCAGTACTTC
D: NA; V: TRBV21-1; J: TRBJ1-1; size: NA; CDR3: CASRGHFFIEAFF; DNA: TGTGCCAGCAGGGGTCACTTTTTTATTGAAGCTTTCTTT
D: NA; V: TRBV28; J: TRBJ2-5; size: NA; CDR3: CASSYPGQLKETQYF; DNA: TGTGCCAGCAGCTACCCTGGACAGCTAAAAGAGACCCAGTACTTC
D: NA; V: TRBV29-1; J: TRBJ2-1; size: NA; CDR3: CSVAARDNEQFF; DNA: TGCAGCGTTGCTGCCAGGGACAATGAGCAGTTCTTC
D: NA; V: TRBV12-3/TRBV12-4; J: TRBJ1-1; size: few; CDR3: CASTSGGEAFF; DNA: TGTGCCAGCACCTCCGGGGGTGAAGCTTTCTTT
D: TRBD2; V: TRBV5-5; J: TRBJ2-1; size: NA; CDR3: CASTAGVPGLYEQFF; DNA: TGTGCCAGCACAGCGGGGGTCCCTGGGCTTTATGAGCAGTTCTTC
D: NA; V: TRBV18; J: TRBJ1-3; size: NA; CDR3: CASGSAPDSTIYF; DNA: TGTGCCAGCGGTTCGGCCCCAGACAGCACCATATATTTT
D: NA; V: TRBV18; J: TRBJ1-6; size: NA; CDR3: CASSPGDSYSPLHF; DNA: TGTGCCAGCTCACCAGGAGACAGTTATTCACCCCTCCACTTT
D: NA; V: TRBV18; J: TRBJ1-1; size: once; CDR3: CASSPLGTPGPEAFF; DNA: TGTGCCAGCTCACCCCTTGGGACACCCGGACCTGAAGCTTTCTTT
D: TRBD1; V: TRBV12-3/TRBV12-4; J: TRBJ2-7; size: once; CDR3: CASSQPDRDEQYF; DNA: TGTGCCAGCAGCCAACCGGACAGGGACGAGCAGTACTTC
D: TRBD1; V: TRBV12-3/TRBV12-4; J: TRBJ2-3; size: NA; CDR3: CASTPDRGDTDTQYF; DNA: TGTGCCAGCACCCCAGACAGGGGGGACACAGATACGCAGTATTTT
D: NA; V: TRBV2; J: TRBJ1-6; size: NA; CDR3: CASSGPGSSYNSPLHF; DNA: TGTGCCAGCAGTGGACCGGGAAGCTCCTATAATTCACCCCTCCACTTT
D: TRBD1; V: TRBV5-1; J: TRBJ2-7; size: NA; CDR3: CASSLRTGPYEQYF; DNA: TGCGCCAGCAGCCTCCGGACAGGGCCCTACGAGCAGTACTTC
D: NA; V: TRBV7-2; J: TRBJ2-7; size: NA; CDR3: CASSLAWAGYTYEQYF; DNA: TGTGCCAGCAGCTTAGCGTGGGCGGGGTACACCTACGAGCAGTACTTC
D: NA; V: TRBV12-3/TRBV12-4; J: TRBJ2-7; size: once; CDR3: CASSFARDEQYF; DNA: TGTGCCAGCAGTTTCGCAAGGGACGAGCAGTACTTC
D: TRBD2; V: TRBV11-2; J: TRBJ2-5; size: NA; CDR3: CASSFPAGGSETQYF; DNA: TGTGCCAGCAGCTTCCCCGCGGGAGGGTCGGAGACCCAGTACTTC
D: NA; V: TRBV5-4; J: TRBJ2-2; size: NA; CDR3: CASSYRRNTGELFF; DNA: TGTGCCAGCAGCTATCGACGGAACACCGGGGAGCTTTTTTTT
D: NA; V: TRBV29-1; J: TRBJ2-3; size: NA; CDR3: CSVGVLTDTQYF; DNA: TGCAGCGTTGGTGTTCTCACAGATACGCAGTATTTT
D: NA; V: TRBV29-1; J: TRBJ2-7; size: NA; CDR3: CSVSGTLLYEQYF; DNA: TGCAGCGTTTCCGGGACACTCCTCTACGAGCAGTACTTC
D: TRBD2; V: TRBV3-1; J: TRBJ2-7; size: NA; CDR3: CASSQPGGSYEQYF; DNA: TGTGCCAGCAGCCAACCGGGGGGATCCTACGAGCAGTACTTC
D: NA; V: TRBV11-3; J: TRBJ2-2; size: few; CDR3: CASSLDRNTGELFF; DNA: TGTGCCAGCAGCTTAGATCGGAACACCGGGGAGCTGTTTTTT
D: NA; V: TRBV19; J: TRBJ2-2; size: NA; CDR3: CASDSGTGELFF; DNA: TGTGCCAGCGACAGTGGCACCGGGGAGCTGTTTTTT
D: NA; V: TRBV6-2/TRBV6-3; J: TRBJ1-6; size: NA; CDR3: CASSYGSNSYNSPLHF; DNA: TGTGCCAGCAGTTACGGCAGTAACTCCTATAATTCACCCCTCCACTTT
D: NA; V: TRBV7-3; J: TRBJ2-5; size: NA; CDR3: CASSPGTQETQYF; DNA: TGTGCCAGCAGCCCCGGGACGCAAGAGACCCAGTACTTT
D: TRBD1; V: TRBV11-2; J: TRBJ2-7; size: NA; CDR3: CASSLVRDSSSEQYF; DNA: TGTGCCAGCAGCTTAGTCCGGGACAGTTCATCCGAGCAGTACTTC
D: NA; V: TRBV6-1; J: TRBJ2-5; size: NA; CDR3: CASSRGASETQYF; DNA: TGTGCCAGCAGTCGGGGGGCATCGGAGACCCAGTACTTC